This T cell receptor beta chain was recovered during a study of shared clonotypes between healthy human individuals. Study background: Per donor, CD8 memory used one plate, CD8 naive used two, CD4 memory used three and CD4 naive used three.

Deletions cut 4 bases from V and 8 bases from J, with 16 bases between. CDR3 size: 14 residues. Germline V gene data show CDR1 as SGHRS and CDR2 as YFSETQ. Sequencing used immunoSEQ multiplex PCR; TCRdb keeps in-frame clones, though not all of them. Among under 600,000 clones listed, approximately 97% were seen once. This chain uses TRBV5-1 with TRBJ2-1; TRBD1 or TRBD2 may be the D gene (5 bases each). This TCR was recovered from a woman in her 30s in good health. The sequenced sample consisted of naive CD4+ T cells sorted from blood. Subset noted: CD45RA+ positively selected. DNA of the CDR3: TGCGCCAGCAGCCTTATTACTAGGGGCGATGAGCAGTTCTTC. It yields the protein CASSLITRGDEQFF.